The present T cell receptor beta chain was sequenced within a study of shared T cell receptors in the human thymus. Germline V gene data show CDR1 as SEHNR and CDR2 as FQNEAQ (reference sequence). The CDR3 contains 11 residues. Trimming left V 5 bases short and J 10 bases short, with 11 bases between. Clones were sequenced by immunoSEQ multiplex PCR, and TCRdb holds only the in-frame ones, with some missing. The repertoire includes 640,000 or so clones, about 87% of them detected once, and roughly 0.0094% sits in the top ten. The same data also contributed to another study, on human thymus T cells. That work adds: Healthy Finnish infants undergoing corrective surgery for congenital heart defects were the donors. Surgeons resected thymus tissue during corrective heart surgery. Thymic repertoires of unrelated individuals were reported in related research to overlap highly.

The sample was thymocytes. The rearrangement uses TRBV7-9 and TRBJ1-1; D possibly corresponds to TRBD1 (6 bases). This clonotype was obtained from a boy in the first two years of life with a congenital heart defect. The CDR3 bases are TGTGCCAGCAGCCCCGAGGGGGTAGCTTTCTTT. It translates to CASSPEGVAFF.